Listed below are T cell receptor beta chains from one sample, sequenced in a study of T cell responses to AZD1222 COVID-19 vaccine. Sequenced by immunoSEQ multiplex PCR; TCRdb stores in-frame clones only, minus some. The data hold 40,000 to 55,000 clones, with about 90% observed a single time. The starting material was peripheral blood, obtained 28 days after the second AZD1222 dose. These receptors came from an adult who received the AZD1222 COVID-19 vaccine. The CDR3 runs from the conserved cysteine through the conserved F or W. The D gene is left open where the match is weak. Part of the rows lack a size; the others show once, few, many or a class for expanded clones.

len: 15
j_gene: TRBJ2-7
abundance: .
d_gene: TRBD2
v_gene: TRBV6-6
CDR3aa: CASRPTSGPGGEQYF
CDR3nt: TGTGCCAGCAGGCCTACTAGCGGCCCCGGTGGCGAGCAGTACTTC

len: 14
j_gene: TRBJ1-1
abundance: .
d_gene: .
v_gene: TRBV25-1
CDR3aa: CASSSSGGFAEAFF
CDR3nt: TGTGCCAGCAGTAGCTCGGGGGGTTTCGCTGAAGCTTTCTTT

len: 17
j_gene: TRBJ2-5
abundance: .
d_gene: TRBD2
v_gene: TRBV24-1
CDR3aa: CATSDHGTSGVEETQYF
CDR3nt: TGTGCCACCAGTGATCACGGGACTAGCGGCGTTGAGGAGACCCAGTACTTC

len: 15
j_gene: TRBJ1-5
abundance: .
d_gene: TRBD1
v_gene: TRBV5-4
CDR3aa: CASSLGQGGNQPQHF
CDR3nt: TGTGCCAGCAGCCTAGGACAGGGGGGCAATCAGCCCCAGCATTTT

len: 15
j_gene: TRBJ2-7
abundance: medium-sized
d_gene: .
v_gene: TRBV4-2
CDR3aa: CASSQAVTYSYEQYF
CDR3nt: TGTGCCAGCAGCCAAGCGGTCACCTATTCCTACGAGCAGTACTTC

len: 16
j_gene: TRBJ2-5
abundance: .
d_gene: .
v_gene: TRBV6-6
CDR3aa: CASSPARRAGQETQYF
CDR3nt: TGTGCCAGCAGCCCGGCGCGGAGGGCGGGCCAAGAGACCCAGTACTTC

len: 14
j_gene: TRBJ2-5
abundance: .
d_gene: .
v_gene: TRBV7-9
CDR3aa: CASSYPQGRETQYF
CDR3nt: TGTGCCAGCAGCTACCCACAGGGTAGGGAGACCCAGTACTTC

len: 11
j_gene: TRBJ2-7
abundance: .
d_gene: .
v_gene: TRBV6-5
CDR3aa: CASSYVGRQYF
CDR3nt: TGTGCCAGCAGTTACGTAGGTCGGCAGTACTTC

len: 13
j_gene: TRBJ1-1
abundance: .
d_gene: .
v_gene: TRBV14
CDR3aa: CASTGGEGGIAFF
CDR3nt: TGTGCCAGCACCGGCGGGGAAGGGGGGATAGCTTTCTTT

len: 14
j_gene: TRBJ2-7
abundance: .
d_gene: .
v_gene: TRBV4-1
CDR3aa: CASSHRTAYDEQYF
CDR3nt: TGCGCCAGCAGCCATAGGACAGCCTACGACGAGCAGTACTTC

len: 11
j_gene: TRBJ2-3
abundance: .
d_gene: .
v_gene: TRBV29-1
CDR3aa: CSVAVADTQYF
CDR3nt: TGCAGCGTCGCGGTGGCAGATACGCAGTATTTT

len: 14
j_gene: TRBJ2-7
abundance: .
d_gene: .
v_gene: TRBV19
CDR3aa: CASSIQPGSYEQYF
CDR3nt: TGTGCCAGTAGTATACAACCTGGCTCCTACGAGCAGTACTTC

len: 14
j_gene: TRBJ2-1
abundance: .
d_gene: TRBD2
v_gene: TRBV3-1/TRBV3-2
CDR3aa: CASSHASGTNEQFF
CDR3nt: TGTGCCAGCAGCCACGCTAGCGGGACCAATGAGCAGTTCTTC

len: 18
j_gene: TRBJ2-1
abundance: .
d_gene: TRBD2
v_gene: TRBV11-2
CDR3aa: CASSLGTSGRGSYNEQFF
CDR3nt: TGTGCCAGCAGCTTAGGGACTAGCGGCCGCGGCTCCTACAATGAGCAGTTCTTC

len: 14
j_gene: TRBJ2-5
abundance: .
d_gene: .
v_gene: TRBV5-1
CDR3aa: CASSLRGHQETQYF
CDR3nt: TGCGCCAGCAGCTTGCGCGGACACCAAGAGACCCAGTACTTC

len: 11
j_gene: TRBJ2-5
abundance: .
d_gene: .
v_gene: TRBV6-2/TRBV6-3
CDR3aa: CASSSGETQYF
CDR3nt: TGTGCCAGCAGTTCGGGAGAGACCCAGTACTTC

len: 14
j_gene: TRBJ1-6
abundance: .
d_gene: .
v_gene: TRBV3-1/TRBV3-2
CDR3aa: CASSRGGVDSPLHF
CDR3nt: TGTGCCAGCTCCCGGGGAGGCGTCGATTCACCCCTCCACTTT

len: 15
j_gene: TRBJ1-4
abundance: few
d_gene: .
v_gene: TRBV5-1
CDR3aa: CASRKTGSTNEKLFF
CDR3nt: TGCGCCAGCAGAAAGACAGGATCAACTAATGAAAAACTGTTTTTT

len: 17
j_gene: TRBJ2-1
abundance: .
d_gene: TRBD2
v_gene: TRBV4-1
CDR3aa: CASSHQWTSGNYNEQFF
CDR3nt: TGCGCCAGCAGCCATCAGTGGACTAGCGGCAACTACAATGAGCAGTTCTTC

len: 13
j_gene: TRBJ1-1
abundance: .
d_gene: .
v_gene: TRBV5-5
CDR3aa: CASSLDPNTEAFF
CDR3nt: TGTGCCAGCAGCTTGGACCCGAACACTGAAGCTTTCTTT

len: 17
j_gene: TRBJ2-2
abundance: .
d_gene: .
v_gene: TRBV7-2
CDR3aa: CASSLVAGALNTGELFF
CDR3nt: TGTGCCAGCAGCTTAGTGGCGGGGGCCTTGAACACCGGGGAGCTGTTTTTT

len: 16
j_gene: TRBJ2-1
abundance: .
d_gene: .
v_gene: TRBV7-9
CDR3aa: CASSLVPAASYNEQFF
CDR3nt: TGTGCCAGCAGCTTAGTCCCAGCGGCCTCCTACAATGAGCAGTTCTTC

len: 13
j_gene: TRBJ2-7
abundance: .
d_gene: .
v_gene: TRBV27
CDR3aa: CASSFGPSGEQYF
CDR3nt: TGTGCCAGCAGTTTCGGCCCTTCGGGGGAGCAGTACTTC

len: 14
j_gene: TRBJ1-2
abundance: .
d_gene: TRBD1
v_gene: TRBV18
CDR3aa: CASSPRTGEFGYTF
CDR3nt: TGTGCCAGCTCACCTAGGACAGGGGAATTCGGCTACACCTTC

len: 14
j_gene: TRBJ2-2
abundance: .
d_gene: TRBD1
v_gene: TRBV7-2
CDR3aa: CASRMTGSTGELFF
CDR3nt: TGTGCCAGCAGAATGACAGGGAGCACCGGGGAGCTGTTTTTT

len: 13
j_gene: TRBJ1-6
abundance: .
d_gene: .
v_gene: TRBV30
CDR3aa: CAWGRDSHFTLHF
CDR3nt: TGTGCCTGGGGAAGGGACTCCCATTTTACCCTCCACTTT

len: 18
j_gene: TRBJ2-1
abundance: .
d_gene: .
v_gene: TRBV5-1
CDR3aa: CASSSPVRTASSYNEQFF
CDR3nt: TGCGCCAGCAGCTCACCCGTTAGGACAGCGAGCTCCTACAATGAGCAGTTCTTC

len: 13
j_gene: TRBJ2-1
abundance: .
d_gene: .
v_gene: TRBV11-2
CDR3aa: CASSLLAQNEQFF
CDR3nt: TGTGCCAGCAGCTTACTAGCGCAAAATGAGCAGTTCTTC

len: 12
j_gene: TRBJ1-1
abundance: .
d_gene: TRBD1
v_gene: TRBV29-1
CDR3aa: CSVKTGYAEAFF
CDR3nt: TGCAGCGTTAAGACAGGGTACGCTGAAGCTTTCTTT

len: 17
j_gene: TRBJ1-2
abundance: .
d_gene: TRBD1
v_gene: TRBV9
CDR3aa: CASSVGSRQGVDYGYTF
CDR3nt: TGTGCCAGCAGCGTAGGATCAAGACAGGGGGTAGACTATGGCTACACCTTC

len: 13
j_gene: TRBJ1-1
abundance: few
d_gene: .
v_gene: TRBV29-1
CDR3aa: CSCAEGTNTEAFF
CDR3nt: TGCAGCTGCGCTGAGGGGACTAACACTGAAGCTTTCTTT

len: 15
j_gene: TRBJ2-7
abundance: few
d_gene: .
v_gene: TRBV6-5
CDR3aa: CASSYSSGVLSEQYF
CDR3nt: TGTGCCAGCAGTTACTCGTCCGGGGTTTTATCCGAGCAGTACTTC

len: 15
j_gene: TRBJ2-1
abundance: once
d_gene: .
v_gene: TRBV5-1
CDR3aa: CASMVTSFTYNEQFF
CDR3nt: TGCGCCAGCATGGTAACCTCCTTCACCTACAATGAGCAGTTCTTC

len: 15
j_gene: TRBJ1-3
abundance: once
d_gene: .
v_gene: TRBV5-1
CDR3aa: CASSLVPDSGNTIYF
CDR3nt: TGCGCCAGCAGCTTGGTGCCGGACTCTGGAAACACCATATATTTT

len: 14
j_gene: TRBJ1-1
abundance: .
d_gene: .
v_gene: TRBV6-5
CDR3aa: CASSYSGSHTEAFF
CDR3nt: TGTGCCAGCAGTTACTCAGGCTCCCACACTGAAGCTTTCTTT

len: 16
j_gene: TRBJ1-3
abundance: few
d_gene: .
v_gene: TRBV5-4
CDR3aa: CASSLDVGAFGNTIYF
CDR3nt: TGTGCCAGCAGCTTGGATGTAGGGGCCTTTGGAAACACCATATATTTT

len: 13
j_gene: TRBJ2-7
abundance: .
d_gene: .
v_gene: TRBV5-1
CDR3aa: CASSLDGVYEQYF
CDR3nt: TGCGCCAGCAGCTTGGACGGAGTGTACGAGCAGTACTTC

len: 15
j_gene: TRBJ2-2
abundance: .
d_gene: .
v_gene: TRBV27
CDR3aa: CASSLLGDRTGELFF
CDR3nt: TGTGCCAGCAGTTTGTTAGGAGATCGGACCGGGGAGCTGTTTTTT

len: 14
j_gene: TRBJ1-1
abundance: .
d_gene: TRBD1
v_gene: TRBV2
CDR3aa: CASSGQGASTEAFF
CDR3nt: TGTGCCAGCAGCGGACAGGGGGCTAGCACTGAAGCTTTCTTT

len: 15
j_gene: TRBJ2-1
abundance: .
d_gene: .
v_gene: TRBV4-1
CDR3aa: CASSWRSGPYNEQFF
CDR3nt: TGCGCCAGCAGCTGGAGGAGTGGCCCCTACAATGAGCAGTTCTTC

len: 15
j_gene: TRBJ2-7
abundance: .
d_gene: .
v_gene: TRBV7-2
CDR3aa: CASSLAGLPSYEQYF
CDR3nt: TGTGCCAGCAGCTTAGCGGGACTTCCTTCTTACGAGCAGTACTTC

len: 16
j_gene: TRBJ2-1
abundance: .
d_gene: TRBD2
v_gene: TRBV6-4
CDR3aa: CASSISGGSSYNEQFF
CDR3nt: TGTGCCAGCAGTATTTCGGGAGGAAGCTCCTACAATGAGCAGTTCTTC

len: 16
j_gene: TRBJ1-6
abundance: .
d_gene: .
v_gene: TRBV11-2
CDR3aa: CASSPLRGPRPSPLHF
CDR3nt: TGTGCCAGCAGCCCATTACGGGGGCCCCGTCCGTCACCCCTCCACTTT

len: 15
j_gene: TRBJ2-5
abundance: .
d_gene: TRBD1
v_gene: TRBV5-1
CDR3aa: CASSPGQGPEETQYF
CDR3nt: TGCGCCAGCAGTCCTGGACAGGGGCCGGAAGAGACCCAGTACTTC

len: 14
j_gene: TRBJ1-1
abundance: .
d_gene: .
v_gene: TRBV18
CDR3aa: CASSAHRMNTEAFF
CDR3nt: TGTGCCAGCTCAGCCCACCGAATGAACACTGAAGCTTTCTTT

len: 24
j_gene: TRBJ1-5
abundance: .
d_gene: TRBD1
v_gene: TRBV15
CDR3aa: CATSRVSLNPSGTGGFIGNQPQHF
CDR3nt: TGTGCCACCAGCAGAGTAAGCCTCAATCCTTCCGGGACAGGGGGCTTCATTGGCAATCAGCCCCAGCATTTT

len: 20
j_gene: TRBJ2-1
abundance: .
d_gene: TRBD2
v_gene: TRBV5-1
CDR3aa: CASSLTGASGRGNSYNEQFF
CDR3nt: TGCGCCAGCAGCTTGACTGGGGCTAGCGGGAGGGGGAACTCCTACAATGAGCAGTTCTTC

len: 14
j_gene: TRBJ1-4
abundance: .
d_gene: TRBD1
v_gene: TRBV7-2
CDR3aa: CASSLTGGEEKLFF
CDR3nt: TGTGCCAGCAGCCTTACAGGGGGCGAAGAAAAACTGTTTTTT

len: 15
j_gene: TRBJ1-2
abundance: .
d_gene: .
v_gene: TRBV4-2
CDR3aa: CASSPRGRQLGGYTF
CDR3nt: TGTGCCAGCAGCCCTAGGGGCCGCCAGCTAGGAGGCTACACCTTC

len: 14
j_gene: TRBJ2-7
abundance: few
d_gene: TRBD1
v_gene: TRBV6-5
CDR3aa: CASSSPGTDYEQYF
CDR3nt: TGTGCCAGCAGTTCACCCGGGACAGACTACGAGCAGTACTTC

len: 12
j_gene: TRBJ1-2
abundance: .
d_gene: .
v_gene: TRBV27
CDR3aa: CASTLVWRGYTF
CDR3nt: TGTGCCAGCACCTTGGTCTGGAGAGGCTACACCTTC

len: 12
j_gene: TRBJ2-1
abundance: .
d_gene: .
v_gene: TRBV3-1/TRBV3-2
CDR3aa: CASSQVFNEQFF
CDR3nt: TGTGCCAGCAGCCAAGTCTTCAATGAGCAGTTCTTC

len: 17
j_gene: TRBJ2-7
abundance: .
d_gene: .
v_gene: TRBV6-1
CDR3aa: CASSESSGAWGGYEQYF
CDR3nt: TGTGCCAGCAGTGAAAGCTCTGGTGCGTGGGGAGGCTACGAGCAGTACTTC

len: 15
j_gene: TRBJ2-1
abundance: .
d_gene: TRBD2
v_gene: TRBV7-8
CDR3aa: CASSNLLAGDDRKFF
CDR3nt: TGTGCCAGCAGCAACCTACTAGCGGGGGACGACCGTAAGTTCTTC

len: 15
j_gene: TRBJ2-7
abundance: few
d_gene: .
v_gene: TRBV6-5
CDR3aa: CASSYSGGFGYEQYF
CDR3nt: TGTGCCAGCAGTTACTCAGGAGGGTTCGGGTACGAGCAGTACTTC